This TCR beta chain was retrieved from a study of regulatory T cells in long-lasting Graves disease. Study outcomes and limitations: Under persistent disease, TRBV28, TRBJ1-2 and TRBJ2-5 were used preferentially.

Time point denoted: newly diagnosed GD, antithyroid drugs for less than 3 months. Generation of the TCR library employed RNA extracted from PBMCs. An endocrinology department in Xi'an, China, recruited the patients. Of note for this clonotype: Antigen specificity is unknown.

The germline V and J ends were trimmed by 4 bases and 6 bases, with 6 bases remaining between them. Germline V CDR1 and CDR2: ENHRY, SYGVKD. The CDR3 totals 11 residues. CDR3-region Arm-PCR and iRepertoire HTBI primers produced the TCR beta libraries. Using its own MiXCR run on the multiplex PCR reads, TCRdb lists one record per CDR3 protein. Found here are under 450,000 distinct CDR3 sequences, around 15% of them singletons; the top ten hold 20% to 25%. This same sample was also part of a study on T cells in Graves' hyperthyroidism and ophthalmopathy. That source adds: TCR CDR3 regions were first amplified by RT-PCR with HTBI primers. Peripheral blood also featured most of the thyroid clonotypes expanded above 0.001.

The sequenced sample was peripheral blood mononuclear cells (PBMCs), obtained at new diagnosis, from a patient treated with antithyroid drugs. V usage is TRBV10-3 and J usage is TRBJ1-1; unclear D gene. The origin of this receptor is a woman aged 18 to 35 with Graves disease. CDR3 nucleotide sequence: TGTGCCATCAGTGCGGGTCCTGAAGCTTTCTTT. Its translation is CAISAGPEAFF.